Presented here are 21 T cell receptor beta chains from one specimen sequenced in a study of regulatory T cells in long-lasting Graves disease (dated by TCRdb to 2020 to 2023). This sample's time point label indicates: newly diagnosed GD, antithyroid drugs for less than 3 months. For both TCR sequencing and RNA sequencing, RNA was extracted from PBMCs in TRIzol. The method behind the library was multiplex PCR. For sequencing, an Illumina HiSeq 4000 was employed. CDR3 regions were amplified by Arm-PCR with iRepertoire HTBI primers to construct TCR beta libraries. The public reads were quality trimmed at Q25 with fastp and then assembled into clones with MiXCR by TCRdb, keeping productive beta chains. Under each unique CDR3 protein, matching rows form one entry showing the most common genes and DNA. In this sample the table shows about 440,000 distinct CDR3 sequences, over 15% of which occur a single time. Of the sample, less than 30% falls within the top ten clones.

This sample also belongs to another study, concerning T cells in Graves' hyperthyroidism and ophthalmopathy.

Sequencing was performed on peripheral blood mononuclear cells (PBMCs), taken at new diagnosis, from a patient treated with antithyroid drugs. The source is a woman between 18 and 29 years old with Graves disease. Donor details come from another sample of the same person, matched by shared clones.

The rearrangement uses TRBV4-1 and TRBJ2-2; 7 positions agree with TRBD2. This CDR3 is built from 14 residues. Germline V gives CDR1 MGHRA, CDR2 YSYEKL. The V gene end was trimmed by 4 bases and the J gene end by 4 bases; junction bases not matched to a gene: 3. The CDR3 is CASSRSGITGELFF. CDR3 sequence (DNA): TGCGCCAGCAGCCGGAGCGGGATCACCGGGGAGCTGTTTTTT.

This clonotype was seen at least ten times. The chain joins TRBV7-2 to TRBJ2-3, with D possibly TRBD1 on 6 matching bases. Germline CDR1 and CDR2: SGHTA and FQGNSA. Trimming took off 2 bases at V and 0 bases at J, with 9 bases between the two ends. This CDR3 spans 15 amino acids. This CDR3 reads CASSLIRGSTDTQYF. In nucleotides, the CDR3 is TGTGCCAGCAGCTTAATCAGGGGAAGCACAGATACGCAGTATTTT.

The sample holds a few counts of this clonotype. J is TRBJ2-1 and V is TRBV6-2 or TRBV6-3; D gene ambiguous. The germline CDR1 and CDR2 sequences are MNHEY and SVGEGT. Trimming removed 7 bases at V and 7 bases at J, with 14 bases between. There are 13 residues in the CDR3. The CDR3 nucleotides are TGTGCCAGCACCCGCGGAGATTCTAATGAGCAGTTCTTC. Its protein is CASTRGDSNEQFF.

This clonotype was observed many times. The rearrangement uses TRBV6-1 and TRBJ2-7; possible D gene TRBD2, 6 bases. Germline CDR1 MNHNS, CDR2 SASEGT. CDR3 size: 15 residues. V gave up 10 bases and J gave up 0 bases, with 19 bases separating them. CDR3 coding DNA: TGTGCCACGGCTACCCCCCGGGGGAGCTCCTACGAGCAGTACTTC. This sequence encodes CATATPRGSSYEQYF.

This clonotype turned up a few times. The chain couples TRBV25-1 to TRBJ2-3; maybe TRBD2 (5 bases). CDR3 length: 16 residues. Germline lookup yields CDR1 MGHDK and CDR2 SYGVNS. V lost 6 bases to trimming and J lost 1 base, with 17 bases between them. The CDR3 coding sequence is TGTGCCAGCAGCCTTAGGAGGAGTACTGGCACAGATACGCAGTATTTT. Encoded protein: CASSLRRSTGTDTQYF.

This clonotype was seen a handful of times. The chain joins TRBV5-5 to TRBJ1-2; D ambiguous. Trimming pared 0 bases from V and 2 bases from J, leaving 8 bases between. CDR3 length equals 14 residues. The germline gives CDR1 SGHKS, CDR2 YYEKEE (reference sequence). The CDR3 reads CASSLAAGNYGYTF. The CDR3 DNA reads TGTGCCAGCAGCTTGGCCGCAGGAAACTATGGCTACACCTTC. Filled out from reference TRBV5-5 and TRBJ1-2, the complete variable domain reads DAGVTQSPTHLIKTRGQQVTLRCSPISGHKSVSWYQQVLGQGPQFIFQYYEKEERGRGNFPDRFSARQFPNYSSELNVNALLLGDSALYLCASSLAAGNYGYTFGSGTRLTVV.

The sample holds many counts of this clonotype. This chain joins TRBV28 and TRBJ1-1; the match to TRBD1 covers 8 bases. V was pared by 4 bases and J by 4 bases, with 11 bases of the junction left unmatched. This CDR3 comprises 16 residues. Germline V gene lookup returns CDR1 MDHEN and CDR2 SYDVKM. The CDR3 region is CASSSAGQGYSTEAFF. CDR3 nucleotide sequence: TGTGCCAGCAGTTCCGCCGGACAGGGATATAGCACTGAAGCTTTCTTT.

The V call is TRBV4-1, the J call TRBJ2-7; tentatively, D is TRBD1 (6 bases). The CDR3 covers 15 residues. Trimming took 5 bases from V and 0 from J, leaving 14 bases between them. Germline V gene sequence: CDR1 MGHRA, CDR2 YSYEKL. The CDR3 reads CASSERDTDSYEQYF. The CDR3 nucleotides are TGCGCCAGCAGCGAGAGGGACACAGACTCCTACGAGCAGTACTTC.

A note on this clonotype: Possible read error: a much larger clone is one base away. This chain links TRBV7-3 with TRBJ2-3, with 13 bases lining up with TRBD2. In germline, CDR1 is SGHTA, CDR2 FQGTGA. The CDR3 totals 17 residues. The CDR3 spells CASGLNWGLAGKNTQYF. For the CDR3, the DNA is TGTGCCAGCGGCTTAAACTGGGGACTAGCGGGAAAAAATACGCAGTATTTT.

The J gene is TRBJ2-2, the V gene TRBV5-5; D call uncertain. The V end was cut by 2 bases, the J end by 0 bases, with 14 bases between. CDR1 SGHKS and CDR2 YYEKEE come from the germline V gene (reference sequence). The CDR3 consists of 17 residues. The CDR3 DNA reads TGTGCCAGCAGCTTATTCCCAGAGACGACGAACACCGGGGAGCTGTTTTTT. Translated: CASSLFPETTNTGELFF.

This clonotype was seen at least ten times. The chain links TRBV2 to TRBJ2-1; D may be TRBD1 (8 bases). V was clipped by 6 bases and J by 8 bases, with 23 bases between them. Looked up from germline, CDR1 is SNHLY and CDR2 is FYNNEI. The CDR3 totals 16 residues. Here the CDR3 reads CASSNRGGAELHEQFF. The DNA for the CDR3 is TGTGCCAGCAGCAACAGGGGGGGCGCAGAACTACATGAGCAGTTCTTC. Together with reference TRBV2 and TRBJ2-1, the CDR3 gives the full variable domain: EPEVTQTPSHQVTQMGQEVILRCVPISNHLYFYWYRQILGQKVEFLVSFYNNEISEKSEIFDDQFSVERPDGSNFTLKIRSTKLEDSAMYFCASSNRGGAELHEQFFGPGTRLTVL.

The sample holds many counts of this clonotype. CDR3 nucleotide sequence: TGTGCCAGCAGCTTAACGATGTTCAGCAATCAGCCCCAGCATTTT. Protein product: CASSLTMFSNQPQHF. J is TRBJ1-5 and V is TRBV7-2; no firm D call. The germline V gene encodes CDR1 SGHTA and CDR2 FQGNSA. The CDR3 covers 15 residues. V shed 2 bases and J shed 1 base, with 9 bases lying between them.

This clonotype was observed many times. The CDR3 sequence is CSAKRASSSYEQYF. The CDR3 DNA follows: TGCAGTGCCAAGAGGGCTTCCTCCTCCTACGAGCAGTACTTC. The chain carries TRBV20-1 and TRBJ2-7; D perhaps matches TRBD2 (5 bases). CDR3 length: 14 residues. V gave up 6 bases and J gave up 0 bases, with 15 bases separating them. Germline-derived CDR1 and CDR2 are DFQATT and SNEGSKA (reference sequence).

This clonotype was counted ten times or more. DNA of the CDR3: TGTGCCAGCAACCCCCCAAGCCTGGGACTAGCGGGAAGTGAGCAGTTCTTC. Its translation is CASNPPSLGLAGSEQFF. The chain employs TRBV28 and TRBJ2-1; 13 bases are shared with TRBD2. Germline V gives CDR1 MDHEN, CDR2 SYDVKM. V lost 7 bases and J lost 9; bases outside the gene matches: 15. The CDR3 is made up of 17 amino acids.

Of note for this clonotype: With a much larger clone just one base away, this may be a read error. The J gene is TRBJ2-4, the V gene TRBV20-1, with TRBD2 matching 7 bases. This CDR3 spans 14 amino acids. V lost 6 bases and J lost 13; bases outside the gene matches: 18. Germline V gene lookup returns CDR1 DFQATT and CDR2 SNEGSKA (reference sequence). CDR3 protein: CSAKAGSWGNEQYF. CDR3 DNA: TGCAGTGCCAAAGCGGGATCCTGGGGCAATGAGCAGTACTTC.

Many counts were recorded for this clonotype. For the CDR3, the DNA is TGTGCCAGCAGCTTAGGACTGGCTACCCAAGAGACCCAGTACTTC. Protein product: CASSLGLATQETQYF. The chain links TRBV11-2 to TRBJ2-5; no clear D. Germline CDR1 SGHAT, CDR2 FQNNGV. Trimming cost V 1 base and J 1 base, with 10 bases left between them. There are 15 residues in the CDR3.

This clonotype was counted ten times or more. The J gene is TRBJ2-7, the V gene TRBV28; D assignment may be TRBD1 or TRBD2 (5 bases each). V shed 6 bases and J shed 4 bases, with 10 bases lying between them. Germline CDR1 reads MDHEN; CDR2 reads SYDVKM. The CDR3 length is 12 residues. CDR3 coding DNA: TGTGCCAGCAGCCGGGACGTGTACGAGCAGTACTTC. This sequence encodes CASSRDVYEQYF.

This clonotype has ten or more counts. The CDR3 sequence is CASSETSAGELFF. In nucleotides, the CDR3 is TGTGCCAGCAGTGAGACTAGTGCCGGGGAGCTGTTTTTT. V and J are TRBV12-3 or TRBV12-4 and TRBJ2-2; D might be TRBD2 (6 bases). With 5 bases removed from V and 6 bases from J, the gap between germline ends came to 10 bases. The CDR3 runs 13 residues.

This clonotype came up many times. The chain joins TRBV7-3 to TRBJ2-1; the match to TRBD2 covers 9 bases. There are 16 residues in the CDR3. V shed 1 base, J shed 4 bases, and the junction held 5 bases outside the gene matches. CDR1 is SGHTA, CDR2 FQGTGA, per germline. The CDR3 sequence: CASSLRREGLYNEQFF. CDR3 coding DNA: TGTGCCAGCAGCTTAAGGCGGGAGGGCCTTTACAATGAGCAGTTCTTC.

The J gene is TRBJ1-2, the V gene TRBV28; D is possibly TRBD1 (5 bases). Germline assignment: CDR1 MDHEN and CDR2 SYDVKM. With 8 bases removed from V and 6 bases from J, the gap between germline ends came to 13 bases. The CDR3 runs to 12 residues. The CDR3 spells CASSPGGDGYTF. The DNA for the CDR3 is TGTGCCAGCTCACCAGGAGGGGATGGCTACACCTTC.

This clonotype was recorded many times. CDR3 sequence: CASSSRGSTEAFF. CDR3 sequence (DNA): TGTGCCAGCAGTTCCAGGGGGAGCACTGAAGCTTTCTTT. The chain employs TRBV12-3 or TRBV12-4 and TRBJ1-1; 7 nucleotides agree with TRBD1. The CDR3 totals 13 residues. Trimming at V came to 4 bases and at J to 4 bases, leaving 3 bases not matched to a gene.